Below, 30 T cell receptor beta chains from the same sample are listed, as sequenced in a study of blood T cells in healthy people across ages. It was with a sample-barcoded 5' primer and a J-beta primer mix that a second PCR of roughly 7 to 12 cycles was run. In TCRdb, the 5' RACE reads were re-called with MiXCR into one record per CDR3 protein. The sample includes about a million distinct CDR3 sequences, under 50% of them seen just once. Sequences were obtained from blood. These receptors all stem from a young man in good health.

In this sample, this clonotype turned up many times. The V and J genes are TRBV20-1 and TRBJ2-2; unclear D gene. Trimming cost V 5 bases and J 6 bases, with 10 bases left between them. CDR3 length: 12 amino acids. Germline CDR1 is DFQATT and CDR2 is SNEGSKA (reference sequence). The CDR3 sequence: CSAPNEAGELFF. DNA of the CDR3: TGCAGTGCTCCGAATGAGGCCGGGGAGCTGTTTTTT.

This clonotype was picked up one time. The CDR3 region is CASRDRQGSYNEQFF. CDR3 coding DNA: TGTGCCAGCAGGGACCGACAGGGCTCCTACAATGAGCAGTTCTTC. The chain has TRBV2 and TRBJ2-1; TRBD1 matches at 7 bases. The CDR3 is made up of 15 amino acids. With 6 bases clipped from V and 0 bases from J, the junction kept 5 bases outside the gene matches. Germline V CDR1 and CDR2: SNHLY, FYNNEI.

The chain joins TRBV24-1 to TRBJ2-3; D is unclear. CDR3 length: 12 residues. Germline values: CDR1 KGHDR, CDR2 SFDVKD. V was cut by 9 bases and J by 3 bases, with 9 bases left in between. CDR3 coding DNA: TGTGCCACCTCATACCGGACAGATACGCAGTATTTT. Amino acids: CATSYRTDTQYF.

The gene calls are TRBV3-1 and TRBJ2-7, with D perhaps being TRBD1 or TRBD2 (6 bases each). The CDR3 is 16 amino acids. V lost 2 bases, J lost 0 bases, and 14 bases lay in between. Germline CDR1 LGHDT, CDR2 YNNKEL (reference sequence). The chain's CDR3 is CASSQYGGTTSYEQYF. The CDR3 nucleotides read TGTGCCAGCAGCCAATACGGGGGCACGACCTCCTACGAGCAGTACTTC.

The J gene is TRBJ2-4, the V gene TRBV2; either TRBD1 or TRBD2 may fit D (5 bases each). Trimming removed 4 bases at V and 4 bases at J, with 11 bases between. This CDR3 comprises 14 residues. Germline V gene data show CDR1 as SNHLY and CDR2 as FYNNEI. The CDR3 DNA reads as TGTGCCAGCAGTGCCGGGACCCGGAAAAACATTCAGTACTTC. This gives the protein CASSAGTRKNIQYF.

This clonotype was detected many times. The gene calls are TRBV28 and TRBJ2-7; a possible D gene is TRBD2 (5 bases). The germline gives CDR1 MDHEN, CDR2 SYDVKM. Trimming took off 2 bases at V and 6 bases at J, with 8 bases between the two ends. CDR3 length equals 12 residues. The CDR3 spells CASSLQDSEQYF. CDR3 nucleotide sequence: TGTGCCAGCAGTTTACAGGACTCCGAGCAGTACTTC.

V and J are TRBV29-1 and TRBJ1-1; TRBD1 is a possible D gene (6 bases). The V end was cut by 7 bases, the J end by 5 bases, with 17 bases between. Germline assignment: CDR1 SQVTM and CDR2 ANQGSEA. CDR3 length equals 13 residues. In nucleotides, the CDR3 is TGCAGCGCCTGGGGGCGGGGTACAACTGAAGCTTTCTTT. This translates into CSAWGRGTTEAFF.

The CDR3, as DNA: TGTGCCAGCAGCCCCCCGCGGAGCACTGAAGCTTTCTTT. It encodes CASSPPRSTEAFF. The chain combines TRBV7-6 with TRBJ1-1; D is unresolved. The CDR3 totals 13 residues. V shed 5 bases and J shed 4 bases, with 11 bases lying between them. Germline V lookup: CDR1 SGHVS, CDR2 FNYEAQ.

This chain connects TRBV12-3 or TRBV12-4 to TRBJ2-1; 14 nucleotides match TRBD2. V lost 6 bases, J lost 0 bases, and 10 bases stayed unmatched. The CDR3 is 19 amino acids. CDR3 in DNA: TGTGCCAGCAGCCCGGGACTAGCGGGGGCCCCAAGCTCCTACAATGAGCAGTTCTTC. This translates into CASSPGLAGAPSSYNEQFF.

The V and J genes are TRBV20-1 and TRBJ2-1, with D unclear. Germline CDR1 DFQATT, CDR2 SNEGSKA (reference sequence). V dropped 6 bases and J dropped 4 bases, with 19 bases sitting between them. The CDR3 length is 15 residues. The DNA for the CDR3 is TGCAGTGCCGGATCCGGGCGGACCGTTTACAATGAGCAGTTCTTC. Translated: CSAGSGRTVYNEQFF.

The chain employs TRBV27 and TRBJ1-1; 12 nucleotides match TRBD1. J lost 3 bases, V lost 4 bases, and 9 bases had no gene match. This CDR3 is built from 17 residues. Per germline, CDR1 MNHEY and CDR2 SMNVEV (reference sequence). DNA of the CDR3: TGTGCCAGCAGTTACCCGGGACAGGGGGCGTTGGACACTGAAGCTTTCTTT. It encodes CASSYPGQGALDTEAFF.

This clonotype has more than one count but fewer than ten. The chain uses TRBV2 and TRBJ2-5, with 7 bases that match TRBD2. After removal of 6 bases from V and 1 base from J, the junction contained 2 bases not matched to a gene. CDR1 and CDR2 (germline): SNHLY, FYNNEI. The CDR3 contains 13 residues. Written as DNA, the CDR3 is TGTGCCAGCAGGACTAGCAGCCAAGAGACCCAGTACTTC. Its protein product is CASRTSSQETQYF. Full variable domain (missing parts from reference TRBV2 and TRBJ2-5): EPEVTQTPSHQVTQMGQEVILRCVPISNHLYFYWYRQILGQKVEFLVSFYNNEISEKSEIFDDQFSVERPDGSNFTLKIRSTKLEDSAMYFCASRTSSQETQYFGPGTRLLVL.

This clonotype was seen once. This chain joins TRBV4-2 and TRBJ2-3, with D perhaps matching TRBD2 (5 bases). This CDR3 comprises 16 residues. The germline CDR1 and CDR2 sequences are LGHNA and YNFKEQ. Trimming left V 0 bases short and J 3 bases short, with 13 bases between. The CDR3 DNA sequence: TGTGCCAGCAGCCAAGATGTGGAGCGGACTACAGATACGCAGTATTTT. Protein product: CASSQDVERTTDTQYF.

The J gene is TRBJ2-6, the V gene TRBV24-1, with no clear D. Germline CDR1 KGHDR, CDR2 SFDVKD. Between the trimmed V and J ends, which lost 4 bases and 4 bases, there was a span of 16 bases. The CDR3 sequence is 17 residues long. The CDR3 DNA reads TGTGCCACCAGTGACCACCGGAGTGCTGCGGGGGCCAACGTCCTGACTTTC. It encodes CATSDHRSAAGANVLTF.

This clonotype was seen a few times. The J gene is TRBJ2-3, the V gene TRBV18, with 9 bases matching TRBD2. Trimming removed 2 bases from V and 1 base from J; junction bases left unmatched: 4. The CDR3 loop spans 16 amino acids. The germline V gene has CDR1 KGHSH and CDR2 LQKENI. CDR3 sequence: CASSPRLAGRTDTQYF. The CDR3, as DNA: TGTGCCAGCTCACCAAGGCTAGCGGGGCGCACAGATACGCAGTATTTT.

V usage is TRBV5-5 and J usage is TRBJ2-1; D uncertain. V shed 6 bases and J shed 5 bases, with 9 bases lying between them. The CDR3 consists of 12 residues. CDR1 is SGHKS and CDR2 is YYEKEE in the germline V gene (reference sequence). CDR3 region: CASISSHNEQFF. The CDR3 bases are TGTGCCAGCATCTCCAGCCACAATGAGCAGTTCTTC.

V gene TRBV6-1 combines with J gene TRBJ1-2; TRBD1 aligns across 7 bases. Germline values: CDR1 MNHNS, CDR2 SASEGT. Unmatched junction bases numbered 18, after V lost 7 bases and J lost 7 bases. The CDR3 is 16 amino acids. The CDR3 region is CASMLTSRQGGIGYTF. Written as DNA, the CDR3 is TGTGCCAGCATGCTGACCTCGAGACAGGGCGGAATTGGCTACACCTTC.

The chain combines TRBV9 with TRBJ1-5; 9 positions match TRBD1. This CDR3 has 15 residues. CDR1 is SGDLS and CDR2 is YYNGEE in the germline V gene. J was trimmed by 7 bases and V by 4 bases; bases with no gene match: 9. The CDR3 DNA reads as TGTGCCAGCAGCCCGGAGGGGACAGGGAGACAGCCCCAGCATTTT. Translation: CASSPEGTGRQPQHF.

The J gene is TRBJ1-5, the V gene TRBV20-1; no firm D call. Germline assignment: CDR1 DFQATT and CDR2 SNEGSKA (reference sequence). The CDR3 runs to 15 residues. The V and J ends lost 6 bases and 2 bases respectively, with 17 bases between them. CDR3 protein: CSARTDASGNQPQHF. The CDR3, as DNA: TGCAGTGCGAGGACGGACGCGTCGGGCAATCAGCCCCAGCATTTT.

This clonotype came up a few times. This chain connects TRBV7-9 to TRBJ1-2; D gene ambiguous. Between the trimmed V and J ends, which lost 1 base and 4 bases, there was a span of 19 bases. In germline, CDR1 is SEHNR, CDR2 FQNEAQ (reference sequence). This CDR3 comprises 17 residues. Here the CDR3 DNA reads TGTGCCAGCAGCTTAGTGGGGTCTGACGTCCTTTTCTATGGCTACACCTTC. Translation: CASSLVGSDVLFYGYTF.

The chain links TRBV6-1 to TRBJ2-3; D tentatively reads TRBD1 or TRBD2 (6 bases each). In germline, CDR1 is MNHNS, CDR2 SASEGT. The V and J ends lost 0 bases and 1 base respectively, with 8 bases between them. The CDR3 has 15 residues. CDR3 DNA sequence: TGTGCCAGCAGTGAAGCGAGGGGGGGCACAGATACGCAGTATTTT. Translation: CASSEARGGTDTQYF.

In DNA, the CDR3 is TGTGCCATCGGAAAGCGGGGGAACACCGGGGAGCTGTTTTTT. Protein product: CAIGKRGNTGELFF. The J gene is TRBJ2-2, the V gene TRBV10-3, with TRBD2 identical over 7 bases. Looked up from germline, CDR1 is ENHRY and CDR2 is SYGVKD. V lost 8 bases and J lost 1; bases outside the gene matches: 4. CDR3 length: 14 residues.

The chain employs TRBV24-1 and TRBJ2-3; D is perhaps TRBD2 (5 bases). There are 13 residues in the CDR3. Germline assignment: CDR1 KGHDR and CDR2 SFDVKD. V lost 4 bases and J lost 5, with 9 bases in between. Here the CDR3 reads CATSDGLEDTQYF. In DNA, the CDR3 is TGTGCCACCAGTGACGGACTGGAAGATACGCAGTATTTT.

This clonotype was counted only a few times. This rearrangement joins TRBV7-2 to TRBJ1-1, with D maybe TRBD1 (6 bases). The CDR3 is 14 amino acids. Germline CDR1 and CDR2: SGHTA and FQGNSA. The V gene lost 4 bases and the J gene lost 10 bases, with 19 bases spanning the gap. CDR3 loop: CASSSNTGTKRAFF. CDR3 sequence (DNA): TGTGCCAGCAGCTCAAACACCGGGACAAAGAGAGCTTTCTTT.

This clonotype was seen many times. The rearrangement joins TRBV9 to TRBJ1-2, with 7 bases aligning to TRBD1. In germline, CDR1 is SGDLS, CDR2 YYNGEE. The CDR3 contains 15 residues. The trim removed 3 bases at V and 0 bases at J, leaving 5 bases unmatched. The CDR3 protein is CASSAGTAPNYGYTF. The CDR3 DNA sequence: TGTGCCAGCAGCGCCGGGACAGCGCCTAACTATGGCTACACCTTC.

The chain links TRBV28 to TRBJ1-3; D might be TRBD1 (5 bases). CDR1 and CDR2 from the germline V gene are MDHEN and SYDVKM. V lost 8 bases to trimming and J lost 0 bases, with 14 bases between them. This CDR3 comprises 15 residues. CDR3 amino acids: CASGLGGGSGNTIYF. The CDR3 DNA follows: TGTGCCAGCGGTCTGGGGGGAGGCTCTGGAAACACCATATATTTT. Full variable domain (missing parts from reference TRBV28 and TRBJ1-3): DVKVTQSSRYLVKRTGEKVFLECVQDMDHENMFWYRQDPGLGLRLIYFSYDVKMKEKGDIPEGYSVSREKKERFSLILESASTNQTSMYLCASGLGGGSGNTIYFGEGSWLTVV.

This clonotype was counted a few times. The rearrangement uses TRBV4-1 and TRBJ2-5, with no clear D. Germline assignment: CDR1 MGHRA and CDR2 YSYEKL. This CDR3 is built from 15 residues. Trimming took off 0 bases at V and 1 base at J, with 9 bases between the two ends. The CDR3 DNA reads TGCGCCAGCAGCCAAGATGACGGATCCCAAGAGACCCAGTACTTC. Translated: CASSQDDGSQETQYF.

The chain combines TRBV4-3 with TRBJ1-4; 8 nucleotides match TRBD1. CDR1 LGHNA and CDR2 YSLEER come from the germline V gene. With V trimmed by 2 bases and J by 8 bases, 1 base remained unmatched. The CDR3 is made up of 13 amino acids. This CDR3 reads CASSQRTGEKLFF. CDR3 nucleotides: TGCGCCAGCAGCCAAAGGACAGGGGAAAAACTGTTTTTT.

The V and J genes are TRBV20-1 and TRBJ1-5; 8 bases are a match to TRBD1. The CDR3 extends over 15 amino acids. V lost 5 bases, J lost 2 bases, and 8 bases stayed unmatched. Germline loops: CDR1 DFQATT, CDR2 SNEGSKA (reference sequence). The CDR3 coding sequence is TGCAGTGCTGGACAGGGCGGAGGCGGCAATCAGCCCCAGCATTTT. It translates to CSAGQGGGGNQPQHF.

The chain joins TRBV4-3 to TRBJ2-7, with D perhaps matching TRBD1 or TRBD2 (5 bases each). The CDR3 loop spans 14 amino acids. Trimming took 1 base from V and 5 from J, leaving 12 bases between them. Germline V lookup: CDR1 LGHNA, CDR2 YSLEER. CDR3 DNA sequence: TGCGCCAGCAGCCAAGGGGGACCGATTAACGAGCAGTACTTC. As protein: CASSQGGPINEQYF.